The TCR beta chain described here comes from a study of blood T cells in healthy people across ages. A minimum of 7 million PBMCs was isolated per sample. Each sample provided at least 5 micrograms of extracted total RNA. V dropped 3 bases and J dropped 0 bases, with 8 bases sitting between them. This CDR3 has 14 amino acids. The second PCR ran about 7 to 12 cycles with a sample-barcoded 5' primer and J-beta primers. Each cDNA molecule received a tag from a template-switch adaptor that had 12 random nucleotides. Using its own MiXCR run on the 5' RACE reads, TCRdb lists one record per CDR3 protein. Of around 650,000 distinct CDR3 sequences listed, around 38% are singletons.

The sequence was obtained from an elderly man in good health. This sequence joins TRBV12-3 or TRBV12-4 and TRBJ1-1, with D hard to call. The sample was blood. CDR3 DNA sequence: TGTGCCAGCAGTTTTGACGGTCTGAACACTGAAGCTTTCTTT. Translation: CASSFDGLNTEAFF.